This entry lists 10 T cell receptor beta chains sequenced from one sample in a study of immune evolution from preneoplasia to lung adenocarcinoma. Measured with immunoSEQ multiplex PCR; TCRdb has only the in-frame clones, and not every one. The repertoire holds just over 7,000 clones, with approximately 79% as singletons. Input material: FFPE adjacent normal lung tissue. These receptors came from a person aged 70 to 80 with lung adenocarcinoma.

This clone is labeled as medium-sized (0.01 to 0.1%). The V call is TRBV9, the J call TRBJ2-1, with D unresolved. The CDR3 sequence is 14 residues long. V was pared by 0 bases and J by 0 bases, with 4 bases between. Germline lookup yields CDR1 SGDLS and CDR2 YYNGEE. This CDR3 is CASSVVPSYNEQFF. The CDR3 DNA reads as TGTGCCAGCAGCGTAGTCCCCTCCTACAATGAGCAGTTCTTC.

J is TRBJ1-2 and V is TRBV28; 8 nucleotides match TRBD1. The CDR3 contains 12 residues. V lost 7 bases, J lost 14 bases, and 12 bases stayed unmatched. Germline CDR1 is MDHEN and CDR2 is SYDVKM. CDR3 region: CASIKRQGQSTF. CDR3 DNA sequence: TGTGCCAGCATTAAAAGACAGGGGCAGAGTACCTTC.

The rearrangement links TRBV19 to TRBJ1-5; D uncertain. With 3 bases removed from V and 3 bases from J, the gap between germline ends came to 3 bases. Germline CDR1 is LNHDA and CDR2 is SQIVND (reference sequence). This CDR3 has 12 residues. In DNA, the CDR3 is TGTGCCAGTAGTATTTACAATCAGCCCCAGCATTTT. The encoded protein is CASSIYNQPQHF.

This clone turned up a few times. The rearrangement links TRBV7-8 to TRBJ1-3, with 7 bases lining up with TRBD1. The CDR3 extends over 17 amino acids. Losses at the gene ends were 1 base for V and 4 bases for J; bases not matched to a gene: 10. CDR1 SGHVS and CDR2 FQNEAQ come from the germline V gene. In DNA form, the CDR3 reads TGTGCCAGCAGCTTAGGGGTCGCCGTGACAGGGGGAAACACCATATATTTT. Protein sequence: CASSLGVAVTGGNTIYF.

This clone has only a few counts. The chain couples TRBV2 to TRBJ1-1, with a weak D call TRBD1 (5 bases). The CDR3 spans 14 residues. From germline, CDR1 is SNHLY and CDR2 FYNNEI. Trimming removed 8 bases at V and 12 bases at J, with 25 bases between. CDR3 protein: CASQQRTGRVATFF. CDR3 nucleotides: TGTGCCAGCCAGCAAAGGACTGGCAGGGTCGCGACTTTCTTT.

This rearrangement joins TRBV9 to TRBJ2-2; no clear D. Per the germline V gene, CDR1 is SGDLS and CDR2 is YYNGEE. This CDR3 has 12 amino acids. With 3 bases removed from V and 9 bases from J, the gap between germline ends came to 9 bases. Here the CDR3 DNA reads TGTGCCAGCAGCGCGATCGGGCGGGAGCTGTTTTTT. This codes for CASSAIGRELFF.

This chain joins TRBV7-8 and TRBJ1-1; D is uncertain. The germline gives CDR1 SGHVS, CDR2 FQNEAQ. The CDR3 has 13 amino acids. Between the trimmed V and J ends, which lost 5 bases and 10 bases, there was a span of 17 bases. CDR3 sequence: CASSLDVLRGAFF. CDR3 DNA sequence: TGTGCCAGCAGCCTTGACGTCCTCCGGGGAGCTTTCTTT.

The chain carries TRBV19 and TRBJ1-5; D is ambiguous. V was trimmed by 9 bases and J by 3 bases, leaving 9 bases between them. The germline V gene has CDR1 LNHDA and CDR2 SQIVND (reference sequence). The CDR3 has 12 residues. This chain's CDR3 is CASSLINQPQHF. CDR3 in DNA: TGTGCCAGCAGTCTGATCAATCAGCCCCAGCATTTT.

This chain joins TRBV9 and TRBJ2-1; D remains unclear. V gave up 2 bases and J gave up 7 bases, with 13 bases separating them. The CDR3 consists of 14 residues. From germline, CDR1 is SGDLS and CDR2 YYNGEE. CDR3 in amino acids: CASSVQAARNEQFF. For the CDR3, the DNA is TGTGCCAGCAGCGTTCAAGCAGCGCGGAATGAGCAGTTCTTC.

V and J are TRBV7-2 and TRBJ1-5; a possible D gene is TRBD1 (5 bases). V dropped 5 bases and J dropped 6 bases, with 11 bases sitting between them. This CDR3 has 13 amino acids. Per the germline V gene, CDR1 is SGHTA and CDR2 is FQGNSA. The CDR3 bases are TGTGCCAGCAGCCCGGGGGTGGGTCAGCCCCAGCATTTT. It codes for CASSPGVGQPQHF.